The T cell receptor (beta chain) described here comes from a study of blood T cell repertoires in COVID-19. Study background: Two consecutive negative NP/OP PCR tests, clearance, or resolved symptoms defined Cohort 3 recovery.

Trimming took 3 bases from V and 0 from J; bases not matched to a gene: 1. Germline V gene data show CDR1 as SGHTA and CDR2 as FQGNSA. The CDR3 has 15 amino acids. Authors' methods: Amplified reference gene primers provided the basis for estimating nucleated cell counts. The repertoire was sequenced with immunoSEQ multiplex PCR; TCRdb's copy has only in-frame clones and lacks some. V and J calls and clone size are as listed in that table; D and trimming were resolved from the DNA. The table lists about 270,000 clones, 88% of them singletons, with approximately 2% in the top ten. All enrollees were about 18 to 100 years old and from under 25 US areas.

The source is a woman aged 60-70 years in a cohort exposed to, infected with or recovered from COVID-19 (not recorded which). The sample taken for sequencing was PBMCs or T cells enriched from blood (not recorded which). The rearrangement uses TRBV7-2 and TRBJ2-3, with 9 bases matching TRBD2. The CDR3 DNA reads TGTGCCAGCAGCTTTACTAGCGGGAGCACAGATACGCAGTATTTT. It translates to CASSFTSGSTDTQYF.